Following are 8 T cell receptor beta chains from one sample sequenced in a study of blood T cell repertoires in COVID-19. TCRdb's copy holds only in-frame clones and misses some; the assay was immunoSEQ multiplex PCR. The repertoire holds about 260,000 clones, with almost 85% as singletons. The sample consisted of peripheral blood. The receptors here all came from an elderly woman with acute or convalescent COVID-19.

This clone was found a few times. The gene calls are TRBV28 and TRBJ1-5; D is possibly TRBD1 (5 bases). V shed 3 bases and J shed 3 bases, with 9 bases lying between them. This CDR3 spans 14 amino acids. From germline, CDR1 is MDHEN and CDR2 SYDVKM. In DNA, the CDR3 is TGTGCCAGCAGTTTGCGGGACCCCAATCAGCCCCAGCATTTT. This encodes CASSLRDPNQPQHF.

The chain links TRBV19 to TRBJ1-3; D gene unclear. V shed 2 bases and J shed 10 bases, with 15 bases lying between them. Germline CDR1 and CDR2: LNHDA and SQIVND (reference sequence). The CDR3 sequence is 14 residues long. CDR3 sequence (DNA): TGTGCCAGTAGTATACGGCACCCCGCGGGGACCATATATTTT. Amino acids: CASSIRHPAGTIYF.

This sequence joins TRBV10-3 and TRBJ2-5, with 12 bases fitting TRBD2. J lost 4 bases, V lost 6 bases, and 12 bases had no gene match. The CDR3 extends over 17 amino acids. Germline V gives CDR1 ENHRY, CDR2 SYGVKD. The CDR3 reads CAISQTSGSGGRETQYF. The CDR3 region has the DNA TGTGCCATCAGCCAGACTAGCGGGAGTGGGGGCCGAGAGACCCAGTACTTC.

This clone was recorded only once. This chain uses TRBV7-2 with TRBJ1-6; 9 nucleotides agree with TRBD1. Looked up from germline, CDR1 is SGHTA and CDR2 is FQGNSA. The trim removed 2 bases at V and 8 bases at J, leaving 4 bases unmatched. There are 15 residues in the CDR3. The CDR3 DNA is TGTGCCAGCAGCTTAAAGGGGACAGGGTATTCACCCCTCCACTTT. Translation gives CASSLKGTGYSPLHF.

The V and J genes are TRBV4-2 and TRBJ1-5; a weak D match, TRBD1 (6 bases). The CDR3 extends over 15 amino acids. V was trimmed by 0 bases and J by 1 base, leaving 7 bases between them. Germline V gene data show CDR1 as LGHNA and CDR2 as YNFKEQ. The CDR3 nucleotides read TGTGCCAGCAGCCAAGACGGACAGAGCAATCAGCCCCAGCATTTT. As protein: CASSQDGQSNQPQHF.

The chain employs TRBV7-8 and TRBJ2-1, with 11 bases aligning to TRBD1. The CDR3 totals 16 residues. V trimming: 5 bases; J trimming: 7 bases; junction bases outside the gene matches: 10. Germline lookup yields CDR1 SGHVS and CDR2 FQNEAQ. CDR3 bases: TGTGCCAGCAGCCGAGACCGGGACAGGGGGACGAATGAGCAGTTCTTC. It encodes CASSRDRDRGTNEQFF.

The V gene is TRBV30, the J gene TRBJ1-1; 10 bases match TRBD1. Per the germline V gene, CDR1 is GTSNPN and CDR2 is SVGIG (reference sequence). V was clipped by 3 bases and J by 4 bases; unmatched bases: 8. This CDR3 comprises 15 residues. The CDR3 reads CAWSPRQGAITEAFF. DNA for the CDR3: TGTGCCTGGAGCCCGAGACAGGGGGCCATCACTGAAGCTTTCTTT.

This rearrangement joins TRBV11-2 to TRBJ1-3; TRBD1 aligns across 9 bases. Germline trimming cut 5 bases from V and 7 bases from J; bases unmatched to any gene: 6. Germline CDR1 SGHAT, CDR2 FQNNGV. This CDR3 comprises 14 residues. The chain's CDR3 is CASSQGQGFNTIYF. CDR3 nucleotides: TGTGCCAGCAGCCAGGGACAGGGTTTTAACACCATATATTTT. Full variable domain (rest looked up from reference TRBV11-2 and TRBJ1-3): EAGVAQSPRYKIIEKRQSVAFWCNPISGHATLYWYQQILGQGPKLLIQFQNNGVVDDSQLPKDRFSAERLKGVDSTLKIQPAKLEDSAVYLCASSQGQGFNTIYFGEGSWLTVV.